This TCR beta chain was recovered during a study of T cell repertoires in ileal Crohn's disease. Study in general: Median disease duration was approximately eight years; 35% smoked at surgery. About half of patients got postoperative therapy: around 10 thiopurines, some 19 anti-TNF. Study outcomes and limitations: Sorted CD8 T cells held more high-frequency clones than CD4. All patients with clonality above 26.8% had endoscopic recurrence.

About this clone: What it binds is unknown.

Assay used: immunoSEQ multiplex PCR; TCRdb lists only in-frame clones, some missing. The sample has about 15,000 clones; 80% are singletons. Losses at the gene ends were 5 bases for V and 0 bases for J; bases not matched to a gene: 2. Germline loops: CDR1 SGHTA, CDR2 FQGNSA. The CDR3 totals 15 residues. The sample consisted of ileal tissue. This receptor was obtained from an adult with Crohn's disease. The chain carries TRBV7-2 and TRBJ2-3; 10 nucleotides agree with TRBD2. The CDR3: CASSRAGGSTDTQYF. CDR3 sequence (DNA): TGTGCCAGCAGCAGAGCGGGGGGGAGCACAGATACGCAGTATTTT.